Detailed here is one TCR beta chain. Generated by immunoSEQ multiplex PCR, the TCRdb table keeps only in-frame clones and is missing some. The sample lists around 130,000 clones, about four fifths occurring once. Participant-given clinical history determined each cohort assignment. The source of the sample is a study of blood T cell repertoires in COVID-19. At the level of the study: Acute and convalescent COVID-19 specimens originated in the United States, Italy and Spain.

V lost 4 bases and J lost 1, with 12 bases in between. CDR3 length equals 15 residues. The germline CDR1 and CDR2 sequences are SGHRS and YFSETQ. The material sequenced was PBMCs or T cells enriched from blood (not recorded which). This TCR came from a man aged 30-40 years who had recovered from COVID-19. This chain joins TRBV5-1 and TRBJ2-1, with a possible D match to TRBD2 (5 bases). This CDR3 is CASSPGYISYNEQFF. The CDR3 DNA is TGCGCCAGCAGCCCGGGATACATATCCTACAATGAGCAGTTCTTC.